This T cell receptor (beta chain) was profiled in a study of T cell repertoires in cytomegalovirus infection. Study background: From public TCR beta signatures came an indication of both CMV infection and matching HLA type.

In regard to this clonotype: The target antigen is unknown.

V was shortened by 0 bases and J by 3 bases, with 5 bases between the two germline ends. The CDR3 totals 13 residues. Per the germline V gene, CDR1 is SGHRS and CDR2 is YFSETQ. TCRdb re-analysed the reads in MiXCR, keeping a single row per CDR3 protein. The sample lists just under 550,000 distinct CDR3 sequences, approximately 26% seen once, with about 13% in the top ten. Study results and limitations: The ex vivo response showed dominance by HLA-C-restricted CMV-specific TCR beta clonotypes. Accumulated public TCR beta family frequency recognized individuals carrying CMV together with the relevant HLA.

Sequencing was carried out using PBMCs. The chain couples TRBV5-1 to TRBJ2-3; D remains ambiguous. This receptor was obtained from a human donor in good health (CMV status not recorded). Some clones in this sample may be carry-over from other donors' samples. The CDR3 nucleotides are TGCGCCAGCAGCTTGGCCATGACAGATACGCAGTATTTT. Protein: CASSLAMTDTQYF.